Below, one T cell receptor (beta chain) is given with its context. What it binds is not known. Moderate-to-severe activity, CAS ≥3, NOSPECS ≥4 and a duration under 3 months were seen in donors with ophthalmopathy. Diagnosis was based on clinical symptoms, serum thyroxine, TRAb, thyroid ultrasound and orbital computed tomography. PBMCs came from over 9.5 ml of fresh peripheral blood. Amplified material comprised TCR beta CDR3 regions derived from RNA transcripts. First-round RT-PCR employed HTBI primers, with a second-round multiplex PCR after it. TCRdb redid the calling of the multiplex PCR reads with MiXCR, one entry per CDR3 protein. The sample gives around 40,000 distinct CDR3 sequences, about 51% of which show up once; roughly 18% is in the top ten. This sample stems from a study of Graves' ophthalmopathy and Graves' hyperthyroidism. General study points: Progression of ophthalmopathy was predicted by the model with about 66% sensitivity and under 85% specificity.

V was shortened by 5 bases and J by 4 bases, with 12 bases between the two germline ends. The CDR3 runs 13 residues. Germline CDR1 SEHNR, CDR2 FQNEAQ (reference sequence). Sequencing was done on a sample of peripheral blood. The chain has TRBV7-9 and TRBJ2-7; D gene uncertain. This TCR was recovered from an adult man with Graves' ophthalmopathy. The CDR3 DNA reads as TGTGCCAGCAGCCTCAATATCCAATACGAGCAGTACTTC. Residues: CASSLNIQYEQYF.